These 31 T cell receptor beta chains originate from one sample sequenced in a study of neoadjuvant nivolumab and ipilimumab in lung cancer. Assay used: immunoSEQ multiplex PCR; TCRdb lists only in-frame clones, some missing. The repertoire holds 40,000 to 55,000 clones, around 89% seen once, with 3.7% in the top ten. The sample in question was blood, obtained before neoadjuvant nivolumab, alone or with ipilimumab. Receptors were obtained from an adult with non-small cell lung cancer. Some clones in this sample may be carry-over from other donors' samples.

The chain combines TRBV11-1 with TRBJ2-1; 13 bases fit TRBD2. With 5 bases clipped from V and 8 bases from J, the junction kept 6 bases outside the gene matches. The germline V gene encodes CDR1 SGHAT and CDR2 FQDESV (reference sequence). The CDR3 has 15 residues. CDR3 region: CASSRTSGRADEQFF. CDR3 nucleotides: TGTGCCAGCAGCCGTACTAGCGGGAGGGCCGATGAGCAGTTCTTC.

This clone was found a few times. V gene TRBV2 combines with J gene TRBJ1-2; D unresolved. Trimming took off 4 bases at V and 3 bases at J, with 9 bases between the two ends. The CDR3 sequence is 13 residues long. The germline CDR1 and CDR2 sequences are SNHLY and FYNNEI. CDR3 DNA sequence: TGTGCCAGCAGTGTGCGGCAGGACTATGGCTACACCTTC. It is translated as CASSVRQDYGYTF.

The chain is built from TRBV18 and TRBJ2-7, with D perhaps TRBD2 (5 bases). This CDR3 is 15 amino acids long. Trimming stripped 0 bases from V and 2 bases from J, with 11 bases between. Germline V gene lookup returns CDR1 KGHSH and CDR2 LQKENI. Written as DNA, the CDR3 is TGTGCCAGCTCACCACCGAGAGGGTCCCCCTACGAGCAGTACTTC. Residues: CASSPPRGSPYEQYF.

The rearrangement joins TRBV9 to TRBJ2-6; the D is unclear. Trimming pared 0 bases from V and 4 bases from J, leaving 8 bases between. The CDR3 length is 15 residues. In germline, CDR1 is SGDLS, CDR2 YYNGEE. For the CDR3, the DNA is TGTGCCAGCAGCGTAGGAACCCTCGGGGCCAACGTCCTGACTTTC. This sequence encodes CASSVGTLGANVLTF.

The table lists this clone with a count of one. The V gene is TRBV4-3, the J gene TRBJ1-4; a possible D gene is TRBD1 (5 bases). The CDR3 sequence is 16 residues long. Germline assignment: CDR1 LGHNA and CDR2 YSLEER. V gave up 0 bases and J gave up 5 bases, with 13 bases separating them. The chain's CDR3 is CASSQDGAGLNEKLFF. The CDR3 nucleotides are TGCGCCAGCAGCCAAGACGGGGCGGGGTTGAATGAAAAACTGTTTTTT.

A word on this clone: A read error is likely, as this CDR3 ends without the conserved phenylalanine or tryptophan. The gene calls are TRBV18 and TRBJ2-7; D is possibly TRBD2 (5 bases). Trimming removed 5 bases from V and 3 bases from J, with 11 bases in between. The germline V gene encodes CDR1 KGHSH and CDR2 LQKENI. The CDR3 loop spans 13 amino acids. The CDR3 protein is CASSGAEGYEQYL. In DNA form, the CDR3 reads TGTGCCAGCTCAGGAGCTGAGGGCTACGAGCAGTACCTC.

The rearrangement joins TRBV12-5 to TRBJ2-5; D possibly corresponds to TRBD1 (6 bases). V was shortened by 6 bases and J by 0 bases, with 14 bases between the two germline ends. Germline V gene data show CDR1 as LGHNT and CDR2 as FRNRAP. The CDR3 covers 15 residues. CDR3 residues: CASGSGTTYQETQYF. CDR3 DNA sequence: TGTGCTAGTGGATCCGGGACAACCTACCAAGAGACCCAGTACTTC.

V gene TRBV5-1 combines with J gene TRBJ2-5; no firm D call. Germline CDR1 and CDR2: SGHRS and YFSETQ. V gave up 0 bases and J gave up 0 bases, with 21 bases separating them. The CDR3 is made up of 19 amino acids. DNA of the CDR3: TGCGCCAGCAGCTTGGCCTCGTCCCGGCCACGGTATAACCAAGAGACCCAGTACTTC. It encodes CASSLASSRPRYNQETQYF.

The CDR3 spells CASSTSLATYEQYF. CDR3 nucleotides: TGCGCCAGCAGCACTAGCCTAGCGACCTACGAGCAGTACTTC. The chain joins TRBV5-1 to TRBJ2-7; tentatively, D is TRBD2 (6 bases). Looked up from germline, CDR1 is SGHRS and CDR2 is YFSETQ. V lost 4 bases and J 2 bases, leaving 13 bases between the germline ends. The CDR3 totals 14 residues.

The rearrangement uses TRBV29-1 and TRBJ1-1, with D perhaps TRBD1 (5 bases). CDR3 length: 14 residues. Germline CDR1 reads SQVTM; CDR2 reads ANQGSEA. V gave up 1 base and J gave up 6 bases, with 15 bases separating them. The CDR3 DNA is TGCAGCGTTGAAGCCTCCGGGACCTCCCCTGAAGCTTTCTTT. Translation: CSVEASGTSPEAFF. Supplemented by reference TRBV29-1 and TRBJ1-1, the full variable domain reads SAVISQKPSRDICQRGTSLTIQCQVDSQVTMMFWYRQQPGQSLTLIATANQGSEATYESGFVIDKFPISRPNLTFSTLTVSNMSPEDSSIYLCSVEASGTSPEAFFGQGTRLTVV.

The chain combines TRBV7-9 with TRBJ2-7; D is ambiguous. Germline V gene data show CDR1 as SEHNR and CDR2 as FQNEAQ (reference sequence). The CDR3 is made up of 12 amino acids. V lost 5 bases, J lost 11 bases, and 16 bases lay in between. The DNA of the CDR3 is TGTGCCAGCAGCCTCAGCGAGGTCCGTAAGTACTTC. The encoded protein is CASSLSEVRKYF.

The chain couples TRBV7-8 to TRBJ1-4, with a possible D match to TRBD1 (5 bases). With 0 bases removed from V and 3 bases from J, the gap between germline ends came to 11 bases. This CDR3 comprises 16 residues. Germline V gene sequence: CDR1 SGHVS, CDR2 FQNEAQ. The DNA for the CDR3 is TGTGCCAGCAGCTTAGCTGCCAGGGCCTCTAATGAAAAACTGTTTTTT. Translation: CASSLAARASNEKLFF.

The chain combines TRBV19 with TRBJ2-5; 11 positions agree with TRBD2. CDR3 length: 14 residues. From germline, CDR1 is LNHDA and CDR2 SQIVND (reference sequence). V lost 6 bases and J lost 9; bases outside the gene matches: 9. The CDR3 sequence is CASRPSGGSRAQYF. Here the CDR3 DNA reads TGTGCCAGTAGGCCTAGCGGGGGGAGTAGAGCCCAGTACTTC.

The chain has TRBV5-1 and TRBJ2-1; D is unclear. Germline V CDR1 and CDR2: SGHRS, YFSETQ. Between the trimmed V and J ends, which lost 2 bases and 7 bases, there was a span of 4 bases. The CDR3 length is 11 residues. CDR3 protein: CASSFRNEQFF. The DNA of the CDR3 is TGCGCCAGCAGCTTCCGGAATGAGCAGTTCTTC.

This clone was picked up a small number of times. The junction departs from germline at one end; a sequencing error may be responsible. V is TRBV25-1 and J is TRBJ2-7, with D hard to call. Germline V gives CDR1 MGHDK, CDR2 SYGVNS. The CDR3 extends over 13 amino acids. Here the CDR3 reads CASRRPTSNEQYF. The CDR3 DNA reads TGTGCCAGCAGACGCCCTACCTCCAACGAGCAGTACTTC.

The rearrangement links TRBV9 to TRBJ1-2, with a possible D match to TRBD1 (6 bases). Germline lookup yields CDR1 SGDLS and CDR2 YYNGEE. This CDR3 is built from 13 residues. The germline V and J ends were trimmed by 0 bases and 4 bases, with 7 bases remaining between them. The CDR3: CASSVEQGYGYTF. The CDR3 DNA reads as TGTGCCAGCAGCGTAGAACAGGGCTATGGCTACACCTTC.

This chain links TRBV9 with TRBJ2-5; D may be TRBD1 or TRBD2 (7 bases each). CDR3 length: 18 amino acids. V was cut by 1 base and J by 2 bases, with 21 bases left in between. CDR1 is SGDLS, CDR2 YYNGEE, per germline. CDR3 region: CASSVSAGLGGQQETQYF. CDR3 in DNA: TGTGCCAGCAGCGTATCAGCCGGACTAGGGGGCCAACAAGAGACCCAGTACTTC.

The chain uses TRBV7-2 and TRBJ1-1; 9 nucleotides line up with TRBD1. The germline V gene has CDR1 SGHTA and CDR2 FQGNSA. The length of the CDR3 is 14 residues. Losses at the gene ends were 5 bases for V and 11 bases for J; bases not matched to a gene: 12. The chain's CDR3 is CASSPPGTGLRAFF. The CDR3 DNA reads as TGTGCCAGCAGCCCCCCCGGGACAGGGCTTCGGGCTTTCTTT.

J is TRBJ2-3 and V is TRBV7-2; D remains ambiguous. This CDR3 has 15 residues. Trimming took off 2 bases at V and 0 bases at J, with 9 bases between the two ends. CDR1 and CDR2 (germline): SGHTA, FQGNSA. This CDR3 is CASSLYEASTDTQYF. CDR3 nucleotides: TGTGCCAGCAGCTTATATGAGGCTAGCACAGATACGCAGTATTTT.

The V and J genes are TRBV5-5 and TRBJ2-3; tentatively, D is TRBD2 (6 bases). The CDR3 spans 15 residues. V shed 0 bases and J shed 4 bases, with 12 bases lying between them. Germline CDR1 SGHKS, CDR2 YYEKEE (reference sequence). The CDR3 DNA sequence: TGTGCCAGCAGCTTGGGGGACTTAGGCGCAGATACGCAGTATTTT. It codes for CASSLGDLGADTQYF.

This rearrangement joins TRBV30 to TRBJ1-1; 7 nucleotides agree with TRBD1. The V gene's germline CDR1 is GTSNPN and CDR2 SVGIG (reference sequence). The CDR3 has 15 amino acids. Trimming took 3 bases from V and 5 from J; bases not matched to a gene: 12. CDR3 sequence: CAWRPRQGSGTEAFF. In DNA, the CDR3 is TGTGCCTGGAGACCCCGACAGGGATCGGGGACTGAAGCTTTCTTT.

The chain is built from TRBV29-1 and TRBJ1-1; D not resolved. In germline, CDR1 is SQVTM, CDR2 ANQGSEA. This CDR3 region has 11 residues. Trimming pared 1 base from V and 8 bases from J, leaving 8 bases between. The CDR3 DNA sequence: TGCAGCGTTGAAGGGGCGGGGGAAGCTTTCTTT. Translating gives CSVEGAGEAFF.

The chain links TRBV15 to TRBJ2-7; tentative D call: TRBD2 (6 bases). This CDR3 has 15 residues. Germline V gene sequence: CDR1 LNHNV, CDR2 YYDKDF (reference sequence). V was trimmed by 0 bases and J by 6 bases, leaving 15 bases between them. The CDR3 nucleotides are TGTGCCACCAGCAGAGATTGGCCCCCGGGAGTCGAGCAGTACTTC. This encodes CATSRDWPPGVEQYF.

CDR3 sequence: CSARAVHGYTF. DNA for the CDR3: TGCAGTGCTAGAGCAGTCCATGGCTACACCTTC. The V call is TRBV20-1, the J call TRBJ1-2; no reliable D call. Germline loops: CDR1 DFQATT, CDR2 SNEGSKA (reference sequence). The CDR3 consists of 11 residues. The germline V and J ends were trimmed by 1 base and 6 bases, with 6 bases remaining between them.

This clone has a handful of counts. This rearrangement joins TRBV9 to TRBJ2-7; weak D call: TRBD1 (6 bases). Between the trimmed V and J ends, which lost 3 bases and 6 bases, there was a span of 19 bases. Germline V gene lookup returns CDR1 SGDLS and CDR2 YYNGEE. The CDR3 runs to 15 residues. CDR3 sequence (DNA): TGTGCCAGCAGCGCAACAGGGTCCTTAGAAGGCGAGCAGTACTTC. Protein: CASSATGSLEGEQYF.

V is TRBV15 and J is TRBJ1-4; the D is unclear. The V gene lost 2 bases and the J gene lost 7 bases, with 14 bases spanning the gap. This CDR3 spans 15 amino acids. Germline V CDR1 and CDR2: LNHNV, YYDKDF (reference sequence). CDR3 region: CATSRTDWGGEKLFF. The CDR3 region has the DNA TGTGCCACCAGCAGAACAGATTGGGGTGGTGAAAAACTGTTTTTT.

The chain recombines TRBV14 with TRBJ2-3; D is possibly TRBD2 (6 bases). V gave up 0 bases and J gave up 2 bases, with 15 bases separating them. This CDR3 is built from 17 residues. Germline V gives CDR1 SGHDN, CDR2 FVKESK. The CDR3 coding sequence is TGTGCCAGCAGCCAAGATAGGGATTGGAGGGACACAGATACGCAGTATTTT. Its protein product is CASSQDRDWRDTDTQYF.

The rearrangement joins TRBV9 to TRBJ1-4; TRBD1 matches 9 bases. The CDR3 runs to 17 residues. The ends lost 0 bases at V and 7 bases at J; junction bases unmatched: 10. From germline, CDR1 is SGDLS and CDR2 YYNGEE. CDR3 in DNA: TGTGCCAGCAGCGTAGAACCGGGACAGGGTTGGGGTGAAAAACTGTTTTTT. It translates to CASSVEPGQGWGEKLFF.

This rearrangement joins TRBV7-8 to TRBJ2-3; TRBD2 matches at 13 bases. The V gene's germline CDR1 is SGHVS and CDR2 FQNEAQ. V shed 4 bases and J 5 bases; nucleotides not matched to a gene: 6. This CDR3 region has 16 residues. CDR3 region: CASSYGLAGVRDTQYF. Here the CDR3 DNA reads TGTGCCAGCAGCTACGGACTAGCGGGAGTGCGAGATACGCAGTATTTT.

The rearrangement joins TRBV9 to TRBJ1-1, with 7 positions matching TRBD1. The V gene's germline CDR1 is SGDLS and CDR2 YYNGEE. V shed 3 bases and J 1 base; nucleotides not matched to a gene: 3. The CDR3 has 14 amino acids. The CDR3 bases are TGTGCCAGCAGCGCAGGGGGACAGAACACTGAAGCTTTCTTT. Protein sequence: CASSAGGQNTEAFF.

To note about this clone: The sample contains more than one DNA sequence encoding this CDR3. This chain uses TRBV5-1 with TRBJ2-1; 11 nucleotides line up with TRBD2. CDR1 is SGHRS and CDR2 is YFSETQ in the germline V gene. The CDR3 runs to 15 residues. The ends lost 2 bases at V and 3 bases at J; junction bases unmatched: 1. CDR3 DNA sequence: TGCGCCAGCAGCTTAACTAGCGGGAGCTACAATGAGCAGTTCTTC. Its translation is CASSLTSGSYNEQFF.